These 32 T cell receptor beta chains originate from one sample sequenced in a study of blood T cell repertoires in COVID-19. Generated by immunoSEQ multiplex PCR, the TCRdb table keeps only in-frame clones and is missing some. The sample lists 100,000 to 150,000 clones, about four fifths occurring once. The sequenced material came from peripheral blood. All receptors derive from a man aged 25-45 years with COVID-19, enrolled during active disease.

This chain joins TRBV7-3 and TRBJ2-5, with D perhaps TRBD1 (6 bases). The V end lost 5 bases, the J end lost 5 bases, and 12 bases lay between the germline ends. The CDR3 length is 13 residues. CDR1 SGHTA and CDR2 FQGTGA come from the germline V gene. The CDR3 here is CASSATGLETQYF. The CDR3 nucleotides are TGTGCCAGCAGCGCCACAGGGTTGGAGACCCAGTACTTC.

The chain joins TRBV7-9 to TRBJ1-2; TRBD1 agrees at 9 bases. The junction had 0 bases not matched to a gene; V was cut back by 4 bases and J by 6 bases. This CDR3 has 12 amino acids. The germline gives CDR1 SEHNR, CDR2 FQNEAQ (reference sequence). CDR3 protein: CASSWTGDGYTF. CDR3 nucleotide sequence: TGTGCCAGCAGCTGGACAGGGGATGGCTACACCTTC.

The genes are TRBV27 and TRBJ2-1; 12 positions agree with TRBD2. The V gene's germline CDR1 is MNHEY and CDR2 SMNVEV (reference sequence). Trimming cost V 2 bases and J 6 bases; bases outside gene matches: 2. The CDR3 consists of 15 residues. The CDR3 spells CASSLGLAGSNEQFF. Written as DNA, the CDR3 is TGTGCCAGCAGTTTAGGACTAGCGGGAAGCAATGAGCAGTTCTTC.

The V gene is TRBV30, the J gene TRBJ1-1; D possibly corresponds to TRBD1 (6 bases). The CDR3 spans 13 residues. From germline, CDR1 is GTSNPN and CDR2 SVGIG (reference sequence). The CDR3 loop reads CAGGPRTNTEAFF. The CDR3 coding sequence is TGTGCGGGGGGGCCCCGAACGAACACTGAAGCTTTCTTT.

The CDR3, as DNA: TGTGCCAGCAGCTTAGGCGCAGGGGCCTACGAGCAGTACTTC. This codes for CASSLGAGAYEQYF. V gene TRBV5-6 combines with J gene TRBJ2-7, with D perhaps matching TRBD1 (6 bases). This CDR3 is 14 amino acids long. Germline V lookup: CDR1 SGHDT, CDR2 YYEEEE. Trimming took off 2 bases at V and 2 bases at J, with 11 bases between the two ends.

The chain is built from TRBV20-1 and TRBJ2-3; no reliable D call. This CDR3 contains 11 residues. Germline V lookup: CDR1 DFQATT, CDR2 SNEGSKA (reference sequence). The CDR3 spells CSERGADTQYF. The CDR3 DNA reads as TGCAGCGAACGAGGCGCAGATACGCAGTATTTT.

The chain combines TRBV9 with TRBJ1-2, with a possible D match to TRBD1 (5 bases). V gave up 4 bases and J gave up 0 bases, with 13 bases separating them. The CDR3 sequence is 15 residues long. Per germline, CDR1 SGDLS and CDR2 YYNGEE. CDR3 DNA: TGTGCCAGCAGCACACGGGACTCCGCTAACTATGGCTACACCTTC. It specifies CASSTRDSANYGYTF.

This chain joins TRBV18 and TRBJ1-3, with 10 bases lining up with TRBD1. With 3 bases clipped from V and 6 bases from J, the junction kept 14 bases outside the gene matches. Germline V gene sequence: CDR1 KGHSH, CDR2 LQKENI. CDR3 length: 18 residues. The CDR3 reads CASSPPAPDRGTANTIYF. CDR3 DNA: TGTGCCAGCTCACCTCCCGCCCCGGACAGGGGGACGGCAAACACCATATATTTT.

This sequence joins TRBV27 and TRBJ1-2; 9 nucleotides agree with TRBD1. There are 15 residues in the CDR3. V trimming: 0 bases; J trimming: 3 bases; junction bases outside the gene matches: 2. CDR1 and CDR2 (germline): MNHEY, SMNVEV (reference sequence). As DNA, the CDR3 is TGTGCCAGCAGTTTATCGGGACAGGGCCACTATGGCTACACCTTC. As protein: CASSLSGQGHYGYTF.

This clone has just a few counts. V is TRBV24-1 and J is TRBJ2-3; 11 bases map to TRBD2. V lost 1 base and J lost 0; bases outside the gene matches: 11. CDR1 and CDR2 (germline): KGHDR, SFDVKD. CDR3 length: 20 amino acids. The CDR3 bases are TGTGCCACCAGTGATTTCGGGCTAGCGGGGGGCGGAACTAGCACAGATACGCAGTATTTT. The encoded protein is CATSDFGLAGGGTSTDTQYF.

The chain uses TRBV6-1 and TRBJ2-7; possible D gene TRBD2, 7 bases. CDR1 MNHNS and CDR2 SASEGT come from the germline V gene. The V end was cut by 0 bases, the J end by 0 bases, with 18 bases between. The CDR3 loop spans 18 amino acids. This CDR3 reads CASSEAFWGGHPSYEQYF. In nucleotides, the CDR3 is TGTGCCAGCAGTGAAGCGTTTTGGGGGGGGCACCCCTCCTACGAGCAGTACTTC.

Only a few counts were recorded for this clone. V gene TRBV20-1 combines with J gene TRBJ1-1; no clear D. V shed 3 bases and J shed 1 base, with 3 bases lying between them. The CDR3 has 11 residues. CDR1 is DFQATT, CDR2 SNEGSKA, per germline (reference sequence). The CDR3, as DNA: TGCAGTGCTAGCAGGAACACTGAAGCTTTCTTT. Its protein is CSASRNTEAFF.

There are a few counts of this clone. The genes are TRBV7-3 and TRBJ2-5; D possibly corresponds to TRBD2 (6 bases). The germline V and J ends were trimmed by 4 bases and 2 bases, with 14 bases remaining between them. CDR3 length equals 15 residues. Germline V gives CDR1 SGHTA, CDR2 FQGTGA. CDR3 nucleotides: TGTGCCAGCAGCTCGGCTCCCGGGGGACAAGAGACCCAGTACTTC. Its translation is CASSSAPGGQETQYF. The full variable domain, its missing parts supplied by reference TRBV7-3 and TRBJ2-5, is GAGVSQTPSNKVTEKGKYVELRCDPISGHTALYWYRQSLGQGPEFLIYFQGTGAADDSGLPNDRFFAVRPEGSVSTLKIQRTERGDSAVYLCASSSAPGGQETQYFGPGTRLLVL.

The CDR3 protein is CASSVGLAGEQYF. CDR3 DNA sequence: TGTGCCAGCAGCGTGGGCCTAGCAGGAGAGCAGTACTTC. The rearrangement uses TRBV9 and TRBJ2-7; tentative D call: TRBD2 (5 bases). CDR3 size: 13 residues. V lost 2 bases and J lost 7, with 13 bases in between. Germline V lookup: CDR1 SGDLS, CDR2 YYNGEE. The variable domain in full, with the rest retrieved from reference TRBV9 and TRBJ2-7, is DSGVTQTPKHLITATGQRVTLRCSPRSGDLSVYWYQQSLDQGLQFLIQYYNGEERAKGNILERFSAQQFPDLHSELNLSSLELGDSALYFCASSVGLAGEQYFGPGTRLTVT.

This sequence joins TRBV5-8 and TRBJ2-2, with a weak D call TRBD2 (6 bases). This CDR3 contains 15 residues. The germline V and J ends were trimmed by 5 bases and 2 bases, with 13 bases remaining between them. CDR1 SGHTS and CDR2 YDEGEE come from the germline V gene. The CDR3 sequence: CASRRDGSNTGELFF. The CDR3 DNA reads TGTGCCAGCAGACGGGACGGGAGTAACACCGGGGAGCTGTTTTTT.

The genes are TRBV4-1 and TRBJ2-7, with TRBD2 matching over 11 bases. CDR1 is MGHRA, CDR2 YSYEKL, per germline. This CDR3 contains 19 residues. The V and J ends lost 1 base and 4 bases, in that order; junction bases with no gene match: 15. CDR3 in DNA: TGCGCCAGCAGCCAAGTAACAGGGAGGCTAGCGGGAGGAAGTTACGAGCAGTACTTC. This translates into CASSQVTGRLAGGSYEQYF.

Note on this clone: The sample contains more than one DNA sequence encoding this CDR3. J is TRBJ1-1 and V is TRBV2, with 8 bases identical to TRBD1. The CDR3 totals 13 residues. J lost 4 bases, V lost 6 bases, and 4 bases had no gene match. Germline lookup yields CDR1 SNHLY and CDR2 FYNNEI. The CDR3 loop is CASSYRGITEAFF. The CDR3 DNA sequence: TGTGCCAGCAGCTACAGGGGGATCACTGAAGCTTTCTTT.

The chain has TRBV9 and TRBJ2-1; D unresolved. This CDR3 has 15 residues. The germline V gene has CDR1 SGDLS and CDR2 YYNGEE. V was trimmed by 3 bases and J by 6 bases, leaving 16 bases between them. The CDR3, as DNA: TGTGCCAGCAGCGAGTCCCCCCTACCACTCAATGAGCAGTTCTTC. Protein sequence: CASSESPLPLNEQFF.

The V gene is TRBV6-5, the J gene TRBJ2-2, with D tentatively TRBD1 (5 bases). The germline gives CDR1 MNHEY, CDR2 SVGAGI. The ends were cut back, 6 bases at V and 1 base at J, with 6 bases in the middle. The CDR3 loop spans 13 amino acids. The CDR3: CASRTGNTGELFF. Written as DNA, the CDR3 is TGTGCCAGCAGAACAGGGAACACCGGGGAGCTGTTTTTT.

Here the CDR3 reads CATSSGVTDTQYF. Written as DNA, the CDR3 is TGTGCCACCTCAAGCGGGGTCACAGATACGCAGTATTTT. This chain links TRBV24-1 with TRBJ2-3; TRBD2 aligns across 7 bases. J lost 2 bases, V lost 9 bases, and 4 bases had no gene match. This CDR3 contains 13 residues. CDR1 and CDR2 (germline): KGHDR, SFDVKD.

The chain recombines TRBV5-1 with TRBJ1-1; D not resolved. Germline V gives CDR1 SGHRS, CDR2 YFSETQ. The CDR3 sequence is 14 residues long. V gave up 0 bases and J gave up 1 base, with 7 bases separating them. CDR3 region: CASSLGPANTEAFF. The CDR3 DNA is TGCGCCAGCAGCTTGGGGCCTGCGAACACTGAAGCTTTCTTT.

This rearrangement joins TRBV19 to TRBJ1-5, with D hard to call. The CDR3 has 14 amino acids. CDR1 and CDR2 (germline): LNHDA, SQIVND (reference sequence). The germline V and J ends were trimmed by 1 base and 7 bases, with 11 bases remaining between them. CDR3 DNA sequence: TGTGCCAGTAGTATAGGACCTAGTGGCCAGCCCCAGCATTTT. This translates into CASSIGPSGQPQHF.

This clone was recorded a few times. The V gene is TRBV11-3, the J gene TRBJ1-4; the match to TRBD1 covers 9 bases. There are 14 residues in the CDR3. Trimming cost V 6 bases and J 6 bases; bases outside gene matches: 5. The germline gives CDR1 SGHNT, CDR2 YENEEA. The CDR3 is CASSSGTGYEKLFF. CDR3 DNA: TGTGCCAGCAGTTCCGGGACAGGGTATGAAAAACTGTTTTTT.

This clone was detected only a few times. CDR3 in amino acids: CSASFGLAGQETQYF. The CDR3 DNA reads as TGCAGTGCTAGTTTCGGACTAGCGGGACAAGAGACCCAGTACTTC. The chain couples TRBV20-1 to TRBJ2-5, with 12 bases that match TRBD2. CDR1 and CDR2 from the germline V gene are DFQATT and SNEGSKA (reference sequence). Germline trimming cut 3 bases from V and 2 bases from J; bases unmatched to any gene: 4. This CDR3 spans 15 amino acids.

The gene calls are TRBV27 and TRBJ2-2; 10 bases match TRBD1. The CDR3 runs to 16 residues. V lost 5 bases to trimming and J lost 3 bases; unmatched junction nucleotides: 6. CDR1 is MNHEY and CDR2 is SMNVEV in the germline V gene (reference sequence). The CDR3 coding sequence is TGTGCCAGCAGTCGACAGGGGGCGCCGTACACCGGGGAGCTGTTTTTT. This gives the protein CASSRQGAPYTGELFF.

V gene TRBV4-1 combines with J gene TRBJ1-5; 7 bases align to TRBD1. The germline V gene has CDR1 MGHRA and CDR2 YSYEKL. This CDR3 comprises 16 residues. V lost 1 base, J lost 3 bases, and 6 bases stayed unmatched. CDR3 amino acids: CASSQGLTGSNQPQHF. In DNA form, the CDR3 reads TGCGCCAGCAGCCAAGGGTTGACAGGGTCCAATCAGCCCCAGCATTTT.

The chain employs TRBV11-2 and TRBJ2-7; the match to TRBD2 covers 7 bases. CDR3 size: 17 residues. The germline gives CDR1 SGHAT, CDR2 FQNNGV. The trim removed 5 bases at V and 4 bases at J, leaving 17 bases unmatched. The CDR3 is CASSPIGRAREKYEQYF. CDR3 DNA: TGTGCCAGCAGCCCCATTGGGAGGGCCAGGGAGAAGTACGAGCAGTACTTC.

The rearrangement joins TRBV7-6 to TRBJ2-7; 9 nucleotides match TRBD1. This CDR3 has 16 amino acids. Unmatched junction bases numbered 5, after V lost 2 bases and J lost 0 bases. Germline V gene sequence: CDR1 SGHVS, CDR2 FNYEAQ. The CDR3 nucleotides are TGTGCCAGCAGCTTAAGAACAGGGGGCCACTCCTACGAGCAGTACTTC. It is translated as CASSLRTGGHSYEQYF.

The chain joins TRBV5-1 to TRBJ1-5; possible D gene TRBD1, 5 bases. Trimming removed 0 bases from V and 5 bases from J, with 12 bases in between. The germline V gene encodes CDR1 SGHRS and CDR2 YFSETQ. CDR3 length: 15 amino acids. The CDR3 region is CASSLGGFGHQPQHF. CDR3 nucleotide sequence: TGCGCCAGCAGCTTGGGGGGCTTTGGTCATCAGCCCCAGCATTTT.

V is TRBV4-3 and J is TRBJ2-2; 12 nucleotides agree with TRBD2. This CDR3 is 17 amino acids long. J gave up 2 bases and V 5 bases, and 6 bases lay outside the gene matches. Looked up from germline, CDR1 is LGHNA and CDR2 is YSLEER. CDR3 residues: CASSTQLAGGNTGELFF. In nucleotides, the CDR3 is TGCGCCAGCAGCACCCAACTAGCGGGGGGAAACACCGGGGAGCTGTTTTTT.

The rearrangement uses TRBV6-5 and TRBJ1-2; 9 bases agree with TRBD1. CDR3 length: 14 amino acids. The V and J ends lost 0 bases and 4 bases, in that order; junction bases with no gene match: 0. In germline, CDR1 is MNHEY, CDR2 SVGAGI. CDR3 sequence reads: CASSYSGQGYGYTF. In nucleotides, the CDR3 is TGTGCCAGCAGTTACTCGGGACAGGGCTATGGCTACACCTTC.

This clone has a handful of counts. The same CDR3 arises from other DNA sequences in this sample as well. DNA for the CDR3: TGTGCCAGTAGTATTGGGACTAGCGGCTCCTACGAGCAGTACTTC. The encoded protein is CASSIGTSGSYEQYF. This chain joins TRBV19 and TRBJ2-7, with 11 positions matching TRBD2. The CDR3 length is 15 residues. Germline CDR1 LNHDA, CDR2 SQIVND (reference sequence). V shed 3 bases, J shed 0 bases, and the junction held 1 base outside the gene matches.